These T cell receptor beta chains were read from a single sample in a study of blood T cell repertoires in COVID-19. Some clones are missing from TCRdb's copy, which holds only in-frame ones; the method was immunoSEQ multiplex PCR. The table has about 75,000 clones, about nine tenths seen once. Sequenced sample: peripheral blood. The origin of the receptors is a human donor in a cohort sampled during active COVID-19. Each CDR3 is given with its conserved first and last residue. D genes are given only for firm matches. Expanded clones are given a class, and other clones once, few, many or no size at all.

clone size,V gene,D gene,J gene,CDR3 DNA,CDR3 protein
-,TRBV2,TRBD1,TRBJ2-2,TGTGCCAGCAGCCCGACAGGGGCGACGAACACCGGGGAGCTGTTTTTT,CASSPTGATNTGELFF
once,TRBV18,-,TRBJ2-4,TGTGCCAGCTCACCACCGCCTCCCCCTTCGGGGAACATTCAGTACTTC,CASSPPPPPSGNIQYF
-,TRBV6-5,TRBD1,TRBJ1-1,TGTGCCAGCAACCCCAAAACAGGGGGCAGAACTGAAGCTTTCTTT,CASNPKTGGRTEAFF
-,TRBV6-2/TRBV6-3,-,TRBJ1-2,TGTGCCAGCAGTTACTATGACATTAACTATGGCTACACCTTC,CASSYYDINYGYTF
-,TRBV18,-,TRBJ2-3,TGTGCCAGCTCACCACCTGGTAAGGGGCTCACAGATACGCAGTATTTT,CASSPPGKGLTDTQYF
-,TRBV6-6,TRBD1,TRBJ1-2,TGTGCCAGCAGGACCGGACAGGAACTCTATGGCTACACCTTC,CASRTGQELYGYTF
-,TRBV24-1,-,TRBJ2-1,TGTGCCACCAGCACGACAGTTTCAAGCTCCTACAATGAGCAGTTCTTC,CATSTTVSSSYNEQFF
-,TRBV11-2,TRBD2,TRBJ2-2,TGTGCCAGCAGCTTGCTAGCGGGGGCCCACACCGGGGAGCTGTTTTTT,CASSLLAGAHTGELFF
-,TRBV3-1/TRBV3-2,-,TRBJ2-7,TGTGCCAGCAGCCCAAACAGGGTATACGAGCAGTACTTC,CASSPNRVYEQYF
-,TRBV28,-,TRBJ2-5,TGTGCCAGCAGTTCCCCCGACTACCTCGACCAAGAGACCCAGTACTTC,CASSSPDYLDQETQYF
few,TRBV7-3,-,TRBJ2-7,TGTGCCAGCAGCTCCAGCGGTCGAAGCTCCTACGAGCAGTACTTC,CASSSSGRSSYEQYF
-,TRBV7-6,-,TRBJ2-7,TGTGCCAGCAGCTTAGAGCGGCTCCTTGCCTACGAGCAGTACTTC,CASSLERLLAYEQYF
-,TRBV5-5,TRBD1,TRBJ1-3,TGTGCCAGCAGCCTGACCCCGGGACAGGGGCTCACCATATATTTT,CASSLTPGQGLTIYF
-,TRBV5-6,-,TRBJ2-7,TGTGCCAGCAGCTGGAAACGCGGCAACGCCTACGAGCAGTACTTC,CASSWKRGNAYEQYF
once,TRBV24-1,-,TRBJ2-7,TGTGCCACCAGTGATACCTCTAGCGCTACCTACGAGCAGTACTTC,CATSDTSSATYEQYF
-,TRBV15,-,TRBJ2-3,TGTGCCACCAGCACGGGGGTCTGGGGGGATACGCAGTATTTT,CATSTGVWGDTQYF
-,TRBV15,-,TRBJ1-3,TGTGCCACTCAAGGAGAATACAGGGAAGATGGCGTGGACACCATATATTTT,CATQGEYREDGVDTIYF
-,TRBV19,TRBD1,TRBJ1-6,TGTGCCAGTAGTATCGGACAGGGCGTAAGTTCACCCCTCCACTTT,CASSIGQGVSSPLHF
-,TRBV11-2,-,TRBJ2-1,TGTGCCAGCAGTTTAGGGGGGCGCAAAGACAATGAGCAGTTCTTC,CASSLGGRKDNEQFF
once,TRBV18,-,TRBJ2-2,TGTGCCAGCTCACCACCAGGACGGGGGAGGACCGGGGAGCTGTTTTTT,CASSPPGRGRTGELFF
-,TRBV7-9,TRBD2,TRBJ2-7,TGTGCCAGCAGCTCAAACGGGGGGGGTCTCGTGGAGCAGTACTTC,CASSSNGGGLVEQYF
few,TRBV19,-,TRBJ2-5,TGTGCCAGTAGTATACGATCGGGGGTGGAGACCCAGTACTTC,CASSIRSGVETQYF
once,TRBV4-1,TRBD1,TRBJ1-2,TGCGCCAGCAGCCAAGTGGCCCCTGACAGGGCAAACTATGGCTACACCTTC,CASSQVAPDRANYGYTF
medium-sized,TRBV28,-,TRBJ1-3,TGTGCCTCGTTGGGGGGGCGCATATTAGGAAACACCATATATTTT,CASLGGRILGNTIYF
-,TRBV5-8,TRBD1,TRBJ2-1,TGTGCCAGCAGCTTGGAACCCACCGGGACAGGGGGGATTAAGCAGTTCTTC,CASSLEPTGTGGIKQFF
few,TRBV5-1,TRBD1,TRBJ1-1,TGCGCCAGCAGCCAGACAGGGGACACTGAAGCTTTCTTT,CASSQTGDTEAFF
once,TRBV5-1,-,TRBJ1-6,TGCGCCAGCAGCTTGGGACGGAGTCTAAATTCACCCCTCCACTTT,CASSLGRSLNSPLHF
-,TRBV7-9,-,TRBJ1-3,TGTGCCAGCAGCTTAGGCTGGCGACAGAGTTCCTCTGGAAACACCATATATTTT,CASSLGWRQSSSGNTIYF
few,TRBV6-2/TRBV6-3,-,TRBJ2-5,TGTGCCAGCAGTTACCAGGCCTTGCCACGGGAATTCGAGACCCAGTACTTC,CASSYQALPREFETQYF
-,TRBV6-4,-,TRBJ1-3,TGTGCCAGCAGCACTGCAGGGTCCCCTGGAAACACCATATATTTT,CASSTAGSPGNTIYF
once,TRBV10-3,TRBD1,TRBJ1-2,TGTGCCATCAGGGATGACAGGGACTATGGCTACACCTTC,CAIRDDRDYGYTF
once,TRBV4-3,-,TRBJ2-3,TGCGCCAGCAGCCAAGATCCCAGGGGGGTGGCAGATACGCAGTATTTT,CASSQDPRGVADTQYF
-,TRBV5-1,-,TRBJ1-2,TGCGCCAGCAGCTTTTCCTACCGGTATGGCTACACCTTC,CASSFSYRYGYTF
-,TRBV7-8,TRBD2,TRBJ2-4,TGTGCCAGCAGCTTGAGGACTAGCGGGAGTCACATTCAGTACTTC,CASSLRTSGSHIQYF
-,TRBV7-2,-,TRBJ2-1,TGTGCCAGCAGCTTAGCGGTCAGGGATGAGCAGTTCTTC,CASSLAVRDEQFF
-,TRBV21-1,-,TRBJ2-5,TGTGCCAGCAGGAGACAGGCCCAAGAGACCCAGTACTTC,CASRRQAQETQYF
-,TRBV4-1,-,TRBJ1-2,TGCGCCAGCAGCCAAGATGGGAGGGGAACTGGCTATGGCTACACCTTC,CASSQDGRGTGYGYTF
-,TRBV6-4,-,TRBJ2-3,TGTGCCAGCAGGGACCCTAGTATGGGCACAGATACGCAGTATTTT,CASRDPSMGTDTQYF
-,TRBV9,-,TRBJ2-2,TGTGCCAGCAGCTCCCGGGGCGGAGGGACGGACACCGGGGAGCTGTTTTTT,CASSSRGGGTDTGELFF
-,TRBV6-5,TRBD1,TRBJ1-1,TGTGCCAGCAGTTCGACAGGGCCTTCTGAAGCTTTCTTT,CASSSTGPSEAFF
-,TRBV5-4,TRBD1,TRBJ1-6,TGTGCCAGCAGCGTACAGGGGGCGCTGGGGTCACCCCTCCACTTT,CASSVQGALGSPLHF
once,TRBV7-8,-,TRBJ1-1,TGTGCCAGCAGCGTAGGGGGGGAAATTAACACTGAAGCTTTCTTT,CASSVGGEINTEAFF
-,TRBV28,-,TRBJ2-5,TGTGCCAGCAGTTTCTTGACTAGACAAGAGACCCAGTACTTC,CASSFLTRQETQYF
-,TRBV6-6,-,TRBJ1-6,TGTGCCAGCAGTTCCGGGACACCCGAAGGAAATTCACCCCTCCACTTT,CASSSGTPEGNSPLHF